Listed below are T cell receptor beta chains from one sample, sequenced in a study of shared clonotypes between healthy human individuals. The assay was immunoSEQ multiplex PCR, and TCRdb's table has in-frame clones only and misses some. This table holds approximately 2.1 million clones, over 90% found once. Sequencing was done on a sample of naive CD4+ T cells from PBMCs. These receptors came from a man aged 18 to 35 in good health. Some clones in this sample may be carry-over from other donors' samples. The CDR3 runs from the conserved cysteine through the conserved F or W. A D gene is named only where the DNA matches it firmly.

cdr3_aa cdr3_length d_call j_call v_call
CASSEARAAGYTF 13 - TRBJ1-2 TRBV6-1
CALTSGPSYEQYF 13 - TRBJ2-7 TRBV30
CASSRRRQPQHF 12 - TRBJ1-5 TRBV28
CASSLWGSGEKLFF 14 - TRBJ1-4 TRBV5-1
CASSASRGSYEQYF 14 TRBD1 TRBJ2-7 TRBV7-3
CAWSGQGWEKLFF 13 TRBD1 TRBJ1-4 TRBV30
CASSETGVGQPQHF 14 TRBD1 TRBJ1-5 TRBV6-1
CASSWGTAEQYF 12 - TRBJ2-7 TRBV5-4
CASSFDRLWFF 11 - TRBJ2-1 TRBV28
CASSVPGQGTETQYF 15 TRBD1 TRBJ2-5 TRBV28
CASALLAGVDDIQYF 15 TRBD2 TRBJ2-4 TRBV5-1
CASSLSTAQAFF 12 - TRBJ1-1 TRBV28
CASSHTTGWWENTEAFF 17 - TRBJ1-1 TRBV5-1
CASNRGENIQYF 12 TRBD1 TRBJ2-4 TRBV2
CASSTRTGGVTEAFF 15 TRBD1 TRBJ1-1 TRBV19
CASRTTSAHTQYF 13 TRBD2 TRBJ2-3 TRBV7-2
CASSSRSNTEAFF 13 - TRBJ1-1 TRBV11-2
CSVVGGSYNEQFF 13 - TRBJ2-1 TRBV29-1
CASSISPPTEQETQYF 16 - TRBJ2-5 TRBV19
CASSYSHHPRSYEQYF 16 - TRBJ2-7 TRBV6-5
CASSVDPATYEQYF 14 - - TRBV9
CATRTEINYGYTF 13 - TRBJ1-2 TRBV27
CASSFLAANTGELFF 15 - TRBJ2-2 TRBV7-3
CAWSLQLNNEQFF 13 - TRBJ2-1 TRBV30
CASSQVPYRGPLRYEQYF 18 TRBD1 TRBJ2-7 TRBV14
CASKSPTSYEQYF 13 - TRBJ2-7 TRBV5-4
CASSPGRRTDTQYF 14 TRBD2 TRBJ2-3 TRBV6-5
CASSLNGFNTGELFF 15 - TRBJ2-2 TRBV7-2
CATSRGTVDTEAFF 14 - TRBJ1-1 TRBV15
CASSPPGTGFASGYTF 16 TRBD1 TRBJ1-2 TRBV18
CASSVTPGLNTEAFF 15 - TRBJ1-1 TRBV5-5
CASSPPGGLGTGELFF 16 - TRBJ2-2 TRBV5-1
CASSSDPLRRTEAFF 15 - TRBJ1-1 TRBV2
CASSSPGTPLPGELFF 16 - TRBJ2-2 TRBV28
CASRKGLVQYF 11 TRBD2 TRBJ2-5 TRBV28